The 17 T cell receptor beta chains below all came from one sample that was sequenced in a study of blood T cell repertoires in COVID-19. Method: immunoSEQ multiplex PCR; TCRdb's copy keeps in-frame clones and lacks some. The sample contains hundreds of thousands of clones, roughly 86% of which appear only once. Sequenced sample: peripheral blood. These receptors were collected from a woman aged 25-40 years who had recovered from COVID-19.

The chain employs TRBV2 and TRBJ2-1; D call uncertain. The germline gives CDR1 SNHLY, CDR2 FYNNEI. CDR3 size: 11 residues. V dropped 3 bases and J dropped 8 bases, with 5 bases sitting between them. The DNA of the CDR3 is TGTGCCAGCAGTGATTTCGATGAGCAGTTCTTC. Its translation: CASSDFDEQFF. Drawing the rest from reference TRBV2 and TRBJ2-1, the complete variable domain is EPEVTQTPSHQVTQMGQEVILRCVPISNHLYFYWYRQILGQKVEFLVSFYNNEISEKSEIFDDQFSVERPDGSNFTLKIRSTKLEDSAMYFCASSDFDEQFFGPGTRLTVL.

The V gene is TRBV7-9, the J gene TRBJ2-2, with 8 bases identical to TRBD2. The trim removed 5 bases at V and 3 bases at J, leaving 14 bases unmatched. CDR3 length: 18 residues. Germline-derived CDR1 and CDR2 are SEHNR and FQNEAQ (reference sequence). CDR3 residues: CASSRTGLARPDTGELFF. The CDR3 bases are TGTGCCAGCAGCCGAACCGGACTAGCAAGGCCGGACACCGGGGAGCTGTTTTTT.

This chain joins TRBV5-1 and TRBJ2-3; the match to TRBD2 covers 8 bases. J lost 4 bases, V lost 0 bases, and 7 bases had no gene match. From germline, CDR1 is SGHRS and CDR2 YFSETQ. The CDR3 runs 16 residues. The CDR3 here is CASSLGGTGGPDTQYF. CDR3 in DNA: TGCGCCAGCAGCTTGGGTGGAACGGGAGGGCCAGATACGCAGTATTTT.

The gene calls are TRBV19 and TRBJ2-7; TRBD2 aligns across 7 bases. Unmatched junction bases numbered 4, after V lost 3 bases and J lost 5 bases. Germline values: CDR1 LNHDA, CDR2 SQIVND (reference sequence). The CDR3 contains 13 residues. DNA of the CDR3: TGTGCCAGTAGTATCTCGCGGGAGAACGAGCAGTACTTC. This sequence encodes CASSISRENEQYF. The entire variable domain, with the rest obtained from reference TRBV19 and TRBJ2-7, is as follows: DGGITQSPKYLFRKEGQNVTLSCEQNLNHDAMYWYRQDPGQGLRLIYYSQIVNDFQKGDIAEGYSVSREKKESFPLTVTSAQKNPTAFYLCASSISRENEQYFGPGTRLTVT.

The V and J genes are TRBV6-5 and TRBJ1-5, with D unresolved. The CDR3 consists of 14 residues. Trimming removed 0 bases at V and 4 bases at J, with 7 bases between. Per germline, CDR1 MNHEY and CDR2 SVGAGI. DNA for the CDR3: TGTGCCAGCAGTTACTCTCCCCGTAATCAGCCCCAGCATTTT. Amino acid sequence: CASSYSPRNQPQHF.

This clone has only one observation. The chain has TRBV24-1 and TRBJ1-1, with a weak D call TRBD1 (5 bases). Trimming left V 4 bases short and J 5 bases short, with 13 bases between. The CDR3 totals 14 residues. Germline assignment: CDR1 KGHDR and CDR2 SFDVKD. DNA of the CDR3: TGTGCCACCAGTGAGGGGGGTCTGGGGACTGAAGCTTTCTTT. Amino acids: CATSEGGLGTEAFF.

The genes are TRBV5-6 and TRBJ2-7, with D uncertain. The CDR3 length is 13 residues. Germline V CDR1 and CDR2: SGHDT, YYEEEE. V dropped 0 bases and J dropped 2 bases, with 6 bases sitting between them. The CDR3 nucleotides are TGTGCCAGCAGCTTGGACACAGCCTACGAGCAGTACTTC. It yields the protein CASSLDTAYEQYF. Combining the CDR3 with reference TRBV5-6 and TRBJ2-7 gives the whole variable domain DAGVTQSPTHLIKTRGQQVTLRCSPKSGHDTVSWYQQALGQGPQFIFQYYEEEERQRGNFPDRFSGHQFPNYSSELNVNALLLGDSALYLCASSLDTAYEQYFGPGTRLTVT.

The count of this clone is one. V is TRBV13 and J is TRBJ2-3; 7 nucleotides agree with TRBD1. V dropped 5 bases and J dropped 1; count of bases not matched to a gene: 3. This CDR3 is built from 14 residues. From germline, CDR1 is PRHDT and CDR2 FYEKMQ (reference sequence). DNA for the CDR3: TGTGCCAGCAGCCCCGGGACAGGCACAGATACGCAGTATTTT. The encoded protein is CASSPGTGTDTQYF.

V usage is TRBV11-2 and J usage is TRBJ1-5, with 7 bases that match TRBD1. This CDR3 is 16 amino acids long. V lost 4 bases and J lost 1; bases outside the gene matches: 7. Germline assignment: CDR1 SGHAT and CDR2 FQNNGV. CDR3 bases: TGTGCCAGCAGCTCTACGACAGGGCCAAGCAATCAGCCCCAGCATTTT. It yields the protein CASSSTTGPSNQPQHF.

The rearrangement uses TRBV5-4 and TRBJ2-3; 12 nucleotides agree with TRBD2. Trimming took 4 bases from V and 6 from J; bases not matched to a gene: 12. Looked up from germline, CDR1 is SGHNT and CDR2 is YYREEE (reference sequence). This CDR3 is 17 amino acids long. The CDR3: CASSRSASGGARDTQYF. DNA of the CDR3: TGTGCCAGCAGCCGCTCGGCTAGCGGGGGGGCACGGGATACGCAGTATTTT.

The V and J genes are TRBV29-1 and TRBJ2-3; 7 bases fit TRBD2. The CDR3 runs 15 residues. The V gene's germline CDR1 is SQVTM and CDR2 ANQGSEA. The junction had 6 bases not matched to a gene; V was cut back by 1 base and J by 2 bases. The CDR3 DNA reads TGCAGCGTTGAAGTCCCAGCGGGGAACACAGATACGCAGTATTTT. Protein: CSVEVPAGNTDTQYF.

This chain joins TRBV11-2 and TRBJ2-3; tentatively, D is TRBD1 (5 bases). Trimming stripped 4 bases from V and 2 bases from J, with 13 bases between. CDR1 is SGHAT, CDR2 FQNNGV, per germline. CDR3 length: 15 residues. The CDR3 DNA reads as TGTGCCAGCAGCTCCACCCCAGGGCCCACAGATACGCAGTATTTT. This gives the protein CASSSTPGPTDTQYF.

The chain uses TRBV5-1 and TRBJ1-2; 8 nucleotides line up with TRBD1. V trimming: 1 base; J trimming: 6 bases; junction bases outside the gene matches: 5. Germline loops: CDR1 SGHRS, CDR2 YFSETQ. The length of the CDR3 is 14 residues. The CDR3 loop reads CASSLTQGAHGYTF. In DNA form, the CDR3 reads TGCGCCAGCAGCTTGACGCAGGGGGCGCATGGCTACACCTTC.

The rearrangement uses TRBV4-3 and TRBJ2-3; maybe TRBD2 (7 bases). Germline assignment: CDR1 LGHNA and CDR2 YSLEER. This CDR3 is 15 amino acids long. Trimming pared 0 bases from V and 4 bases from J, leaving 11 bases between. As DNA, the CDR3 is TGCGCCAGCAGCCAAGATGGGGGGGCTTCAGATACGCAGTATTTT. Amino acids: CASSQDGGASDTQYF.

The chain joins TRBV7-2 to TRBJ2-4; possible D gene TRBD2, 6 bases. Germline CDR1 is SGHTA and CDR2 is FQGNSA. Trimming took 0 bases from V and 8 from J, leaving 11 bases between them. There are 14 residues in the CDR3. CDR3 nucleotide sequence: TGTGCCAGCAGCTTAGCCCCGGGAGTCCACATTCAGTACTTC. Translation: CASSLAPGVHIQYF.

The chain has TRBV6-2 or TRBV6-3 and TRBJ2-3; D is perhaps TRBD2 (6 bases). V was trimmed by 0 bases and J by 4 bases, leaving 11 bases between them. From germline, CDR1 is MNHEY and CDR2 SVGEGT. The CDR3 loop spans 15 amino acids. This CDR3 reads CASSYSSSAADTQYF. Here the CDR3 DNA reads TGTGCCAGCAGTTACTCATCTAGCGCGGCAGATACGCAGTATTTT.

The chain recombines TRBV5-1 with TRBJ2-7; 8 positions match TRBD2. Trimming removed 4 bases from V and 1 base from J; junction bases left unmatched: 7. Germline V gene lookup returns CDR1 SGHRS and CDR2 YFSETQ. CDR3 length equals 15 residues. CDR3 bases: TGCGCCAGCAGCACAGTAGCGGGGCGGTCCTACGAGCAGTACTTC. This sequence encodes CASSTVAGRSYEQYF.